These 7 T cell receptor beta chains were all obtained from the same sample, sequenced in a study of graft-versus-host responses after intestinal transplantation. The protocol was immunoSEQ multiplex PCR, while the TCRdb copy is restricted to in-frame clones and leaves out a portion. This sample has 25,000 to 30,000 clones, with roughly 82% found just once. No antigen has been assigned to these receptors. Sequences were derived from unstimulated CD4+ T cells sorted from spleen or lymph node cells, sampled before intestinal transplant. The source is a human donor who received an intestinal transplant.

This chain connects TRBV27 to TRBJ2-3; 11 bases are a match to TRBD1. The trim removed 6 bases at V and 1 base at J, leaving 12 bases unmatched. CDR1 is MNHEY and CDR2 is SMNVEV in the germline V gene (reference sequence). The CDR3 runs to 18 residues. CDR3 coding DNA: TGTGCCAGCAGACGGACAGGGGGCGCATCTAGTCGCACAGATACGCAGTATTTT. Protein product: CASRRTGGASSRTDTQYF.

Here the CDR3 DNA reads TGTGCCAGCAGTACACTCCGCGGGACAGGGACCTACGAGCAGTACTTC. It yields the protein CASSTLRGTGTYEQYF. The chain combines TRBV27 with TRBJ2-7; 9 bases are a match to TRBD1. From germline, CDR1 is MNHEY and CDR2 SMNVEV (reference sequence). V lost 5 bases to trimming and J lost 2 bases; unmatched junction nucleotides: 10. There are 16 residues in the CDR3.

This chain connects TRBV11-2 to TRBJ2-5; 9 positions match TRBD2. CDR3 length equals 15 residues. The V segment lost 1 base and the J segment 4 bases; nucleotides outside the gene matches: 4. Per germline, CDR1 SGHAT and CDR2 FQNNGV. The CDR3 DNA is TGTGCCAGCAGCTTAGCCCTAGCGGGGACAGAGACCCAGTACTTC. Translating gives CASSLALAGTETQYF.

The chain combines TRBV28 with TRBJ2-2; D is unresolved. This CDR3 has 14 residues. Germline V gene sequence: CDR1 MDHEN, CDR2 SYDVKM. Trimming cost V 7 bases and J 4 bases, with 13 bases left between them. The CDR3 reads CASKMDGTTGELFF. CDR3 nucleotides: TGTGCCAGCAAGATGGACGGTACCACCGGGGAGCTGTTTTTT.

The chain is built from TRBV14 and TRBJ2-1; a possible D gene is TRBD2 (5 bases). CDR3 length equals 14 residues. From germline, CDR1 is SGHDN and CDR2 FVKESK. V dropped 3 bases and J dropped 4 bases, with 10 bases sitting between them. The CDR3 protein is CASSHKRFYNEQFF. CDR3 bases: TGTGCCAGCAGCCATAAGCGGTTTTACAATGAGCAGTTCTTC.

CDR3 protein: CASSVGTATYGYTF. The CDR3 coding sequence is TGTGCCAGCAGTGTAGGGACAGCGACCTATGGCTACACCTTC. J is TRBJ1-2 and V is TRBV6-1, with 7 nucleotides matching TRBD1. The germline gives CDR1 MNHNS, CDR2 SASEGT. This CDR3 has 14 amino acids. After removal of 4 bases from V and 4 bases from J, the junction contained 6 bases not matched to a gene.

This chain joins TRBV11-3 and TRBJ1-5, with no clear D. This CDR3 region has 16 residues. Trimming removed 3 bases from V and 3 bases from J, with 15 bases in between. CDR1 and CDR2 from the germline V gene are SGHNT and YENEEA. In DNA form, the CDR3 reads TGTGCCAGCAGCTTGGGTAGGCAGAAAAACAATCAGCCCCAGCATTTT. Residues: CASSLGRQKNNQPQHF.